This TCR beta chain was retrieved from a study of T cell responses to AZD1222 COVID-19 vaccine. Note on this clone: Its antigen is undetermined.

TCRdb's copy holds only in-frame clones and misses some; the assay was immunoSEQ multiplex PCR. The sample has around 84,000 clones, 88% seen once. V was cut by 6 bases and J by 5 bases, with 13 bases left in between. Germline assignment: CDR1 MNHEY and CDR2 SMNVEV (reference sequence). This CDR3 has 13 residues. Study-level results: Seropositive AZD1222 recipients at baseline numbered only five or six.

The V call is TRBV27, the J call TRBJ1-2; TRBD1 is a possible D gene (6 bases). This clonotype was obtained from an adult in good health. Sequenced material: peripheral blood, taken on day 0 of MenACWY control vaccination. DNA for the CDR3: TGTGCCAGCAGCCTAAAAGGGGGTTATGGCTACACCTTC. Residues: CASSLKGGYGYTF.